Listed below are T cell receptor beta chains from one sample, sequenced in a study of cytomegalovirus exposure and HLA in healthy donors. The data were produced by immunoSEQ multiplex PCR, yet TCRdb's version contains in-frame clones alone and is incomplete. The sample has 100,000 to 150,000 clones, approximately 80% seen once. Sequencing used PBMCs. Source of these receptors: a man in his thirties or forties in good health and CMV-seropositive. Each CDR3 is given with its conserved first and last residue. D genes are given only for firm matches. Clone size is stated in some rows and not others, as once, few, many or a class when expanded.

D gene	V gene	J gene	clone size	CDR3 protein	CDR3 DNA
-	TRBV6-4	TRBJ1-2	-	CASSSPDFYGYTF	TGTGCCAGCAGCTCCCCGGACTTCTATGGCTACACCTTC
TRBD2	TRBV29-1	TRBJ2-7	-	CSVAERGVGYEQYF	TGCAGCGTCGCCGAACGGGGGGTTGGCTACGAGCAGTACTTC
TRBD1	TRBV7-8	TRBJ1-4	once	CASSLGTGLWEKLFF	TGTGCCAGCAGCTTAGGGACAGGGTTATGGGAAAAACTGTTTTTT
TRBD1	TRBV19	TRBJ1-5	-	CASSIEGRGTGFNQPQHF	TGTGCCAGTAGTATAGAAGGAAGGGGGACAGGATTCAATCAGCCCCAGCATTTT
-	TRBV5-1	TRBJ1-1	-	CASSLEGRALTEAFF	TGCGCCAGCAGCTTGGAAGGCAGGGCACTCACTGAAGCTTTCTTT
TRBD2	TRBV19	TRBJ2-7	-	CASSREGAPTYEQYF	TGTGCCAGTAGTAGGGAGGGAGCGCCCACCTACGAGCAGTACTTC
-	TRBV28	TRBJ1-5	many	CASSLFWTANSQLNQPQHF	TGTGCCAGCAGTTTATTCTGGACAGCCAACTCTCAGTTAAATCAGCCCCAGCATTTT
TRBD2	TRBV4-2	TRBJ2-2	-	CASSQLAGGEYTGELFF	TGTGCCAGCAGCCAATTAGCGGGGGGGGAGTACACCGGGGAGCTGTTTTTT
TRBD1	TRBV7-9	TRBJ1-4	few	CSSSKGPGQGEAHEKLFF	TGTTCCAGCAGCAAAGGCCCGGGACAGGGGGAAGCTCATGAAAAACTGTTTTTT
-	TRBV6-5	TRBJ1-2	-	CASSPGVTAGYGYTF	TGTGCCAGCAGTCCCGGGGTTACGGCGGGCTATGGCTACACCTTC
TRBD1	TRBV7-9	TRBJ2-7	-	CASSPTSGQSPYEQYF	TGTGCCAGCAGCCCTACCTCGGGACAGTCCCCCTACGAGCAGTACTTC
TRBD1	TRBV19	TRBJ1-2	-	CASSIRGQGGYGYTF	TGTGCCAGTAGTATCAGAGGACAGGGAGGGTATGGCTACACCTTC
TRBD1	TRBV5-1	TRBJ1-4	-	CASSPNTGASEKLFF	TGCGCCAGCAGCCCCAACACAGGGGCGAGTGAAAAACTGTTTTTT
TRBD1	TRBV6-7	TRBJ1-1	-	CASKTGQFCAFF	TGTGCCAGCAAAACGGGACAGTTTTGCGCTTTCTTT
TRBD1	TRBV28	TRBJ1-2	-	CASSLWATGALDYGYTF	TGTGCCAGCAGTTTATGGGCGACAGGGGCGCTCGACTATGGCTACACCTTC